Ten or more counts support the clone carrying this TCR beta chain. Its target is not known. This sample stems from a study of human T cells and chemical hapten exposure. Study as a whole: Patches with 0.01% DPC went on the upper back, and the tests were read at 6 days.

V was cut by 3 bases and J by 1 base, with 15 bases left in between. Germline CDR1 is DFQATT and CDR2 is SNEGSKA (reference sequence). There are 15 residues in the CDR3. Findings and limits, study-wide: Expanded TCR sets contained significantly more large CDR3 similarity clusters than controls.

Within the library, unique molecular identifiers were attached to each individual cDNA molecule. TCRdb reprocessed the RACE reads via MiXCR and lists one record per CDR3 protein. The sample records 95,000 to 100,000 distinct CDR3 sequences, 10% to 12% being singletons. Time point meaning: pre-sensitization, week 0. Treatment meaning: therapeutic diphenylcyclopropenone sensitization with weekly scalp DPC. The specimen was whole blood, collected in connection with sensitization to the hapten diphenylcyclopropenone (DPC). This receptor was taken from a woman aged 55-75 years with alopecia areata. Some clones in this sample may be carry-over from other donors' samples. This sequence joins TRBV20-1 and TRBJ1-1; weak D call: TRBD1 (6 bases). CDR3 residues: CSASPYAGANTEAFF. The CDR3 DNA reads as TGCAGTGCTAGCCCCTACGCAGGGGCGAACACTGAAGCTTTCTTT.